This is a list of T cell receptor beta chains from one sample in a study of cytomegalovirus exposure and HLA in healthy donors. Some clones are missing from TCRdb's copy, which holds only in-frame ones; the method was immunoSEQ multiplex PCR. The sample includes 250,000 or so clones, almost 90% of them seen just once. What was sequenced was PBMCs. These receptors were obtained from a young woman in good health and CMV-seronegative. The CDR3 runs from the conserved cysteine through the conserved F or W. The D gene is left open where the match is weak. The size field is filled for only some rows; it gives once, few, many or a size class.

cdr3_aa: CASSQALAGDIHGYTF; cdr3_nt: TGCGCCAGCAGCCAAGCTCTCGCAGGGGATATCCATGGCTACACCTTC; j_call: TRBJ1-2; v_call: TRBV4-3; clone_size: NA; d_call: NA
cdr3_aa: CASSDGETNEKLFF; cdr3_nt: TGTGCCAGCAGTGACGGGGAGACTAATGAAAAACTGTTTTTT; j_call: TRBJ1-4; v_call: TRBV6-4; clone_size: NA; d_call: NA
cdr3_aa: CASSPTQSPYGYTF; cdr3_nt: TGTGCCAGCAGCCCGACTCAATCCCCATATGGCTACACCTTC; j_call: TRBJ1-2; v_call: TRBV7-9; clone_size: NA; d_call: NA
cdr3_aa: CAAQRPQEIIEQFF; cdr3_nt: TGTGCCGCCCAACGCCCGCAAGAGATCATTGAGCAGTTCTTC; j_call: TRBJ2-1; v_call: TRBV6-1; clone_size: NA; d_call: NA
cdr3_aa: CASSSTGENQPQHF; cdr3_nt: TGTGCCAGCAGTTCGACAGGGGAGAATCAGCCCCAGCATTTT; j_call: TRBJ1-5; v_call: TRBV28; clone_size: NA; d_call: TRBD1
cdr3_aa: CASSLDLTGTDTQYF; cdr3_nt: TGTGCCAGCAGCTTAGATCTAACAGGTACAGATACGCAGTATTTT; j_call: TRBJ2-3; v_call: TRBV11-2; clone_size: NA; d_call: NA
cdr3_aa: CASSRGQPNYGYTF; cdr3_nt: TGTGCCAGCAGCAGAGGACAGCCTAACTATGGCTACACCTTC; j_call: TRBJ1-2; v_call: TRBV7-2; clone_size: NA; d_call: NA
cdr3_aa: CASRPSGSAMYF; cdr3_nt: TGTGCCAGCAGGCCCTCGGGTAGCGCGATGTATTTT; j_call: TRBJ2-3; v_call: TRBV2; clone_size: NA; d_call: NA
cdr3_aa: CASRNRGVPWGGELFF; cdr3_nt: TGTGCCAGCCGGAATCGGGGGGTCCCTTGGGGCGGGGAGCTGTTTTTT; j_call: TRBJ2-2; v_call: TRBV27; clone_size: NA; d_call: TRBD2
cdr3_aa: CASSRARGGEFF; cdr3_nt: TGTGCCAGCAGCCGCGCGCGGGGGGGCGAGTTCTTC; j_call: TRBJ2-1; v_call: TRBV7-2; clone_size: NA; d_call: TRBD2
cdr3_aa: CASSPTAEAFF; cdr3_nt: TGTGCCAGCAGCCCGACAGCTGAAGCTTTCTTT; j_call: TRBJ1-1; v_call: TRBV6-1; clone_size: NA; d_call: NA
cdr3_aa: CASSPTGDGYTF; cdr3_nt: TGTGCCAGCTCACCTACAGGGGATGGCTACACCTTC; j_call: TRBJ1-2; v_call: TRBV18; clone_size: few; d_call: TRBD1
cdr3_aa: CASSHPGQALSEQYF; cdr3_nt: TGTGCCAGCAGCCATCCGGGACAAGCCCTAAGCGAGCAGTACTTC; j_call: TRBJ2-7; v_call: TRBV7-2; clone_size: few; d_call: NA
cdr3_aa: CASSLDRGLSYNEQFF; cdr3_nt: TGTGCCAGCTCTCTGGACAGGGGACTTTCCTACAATGAGCAGTTCTTC; j_call: TRBJ2-1; v_call: TRBV18; clone_size: NA; d_call: TRBD1
cdr3_aa: CASSAGTWATEAFF; cdr3_nt: TGCGCCAGCAGCGCTGGTACGTGGGCCACTGAAGCTTTCTTT; j_call: TRBJ1-1; v_call: TRBV4-3; clone_size: NA; d_call: NA
cdr3_aa: CASEGLTDTQYF; cdr3_nt: TGTGCCAGCGAGGGACTCACAGATACGCAGTATTTT; j_call: TRBJ2-3; v_call: TRBV28; clone_size: NA; d_call: NA
cdr3_aa: CASSDPWTGSEKLFF; cdr3_nt: TGTGCCAGCAGTGACCCGTGGACAGGGAGTGAAAAACTGTTTTTT; j_call: TRBJ1-4; v_call: TRBV2; clone_size: NA; d_call: TRBD1
cdr3_aa: CASSTTGQAYGYTF; cdr3_nt: TGTGCCAGCAGTACCACGGGACAAGCATATGGCTACACCTTC; j_call: TRBJ1-2; v_call: TRBV27; clone_size: NA; d_call: NA
cdr3_aa: CASSLYQVYNSPLHF; cdr3_nt: TGTGCCAGCAGTTTATATCAGGTCTATAATTCACCCCTCCACTTT; j_call: TRBJ1-6; v_call: TRBV28; clone_size: NA; d_call: NA
cdr3_aa: CASSLGGTGGTEAFF; cdr3_nt: TGCGCCAGCAGCTTGGGTGGGACAGGGGGCACTGAAGCTTTCTTT; j_call: TRBJ1-1; v_call: TRBV5-1; clone_size: NA; d_call: TRBD1
cdr3_aa: CATTGQLNEKLFF; cdr3_nt: TGTGCCACAACGGGACAGCTTAATGAAAAACTGTTTTTT; j_call: TRBJ1-4; v_call: TRBV15; clone_size: NA; d_call: TRBD1
cdr3_aa: CASSLLGQRYEQYF; cdr3_nt: TGTGCCAGCAGCCTCCTGGGACAGCGCTACGAGCAGTACTTC; j_call: TRBJ2-7; v_call: TRBV27; clone_size: NA; d_call: TRBD1
cdr3_aa: CASSPREGLVSPLHF; cdr3_nt: TGTGCCAGCAGCCCCCGGGAGGGTCTGGTTTCACCCCTCCACTTT; j_call: TRBJ1-6; v_call: TRBV7-8; clone_size: NA; d_call: NA
cdr3_aa: CSVAPGQGTYEQYF; cdr3_nt: TGCAGCGTTGCCCCGGGACAGGGTACCTACGAGCAGTACTTC; j_call: TRBJ2-7; v_call: TRBV29-1; clone_size: NA; d_call: TRBD1
cdr3_aa: CASSYDAPGNNSPLHF; cdr3_nt: TGTGCCAGCAGTTACGATGCTCCAGGGAATAATTCACCCCTCCACTTT; j_call: TRBJ1-6; v_call: TRBV6-6; clone_size: NA; d_call: NA
cdr3_aa: CASSQDWGVAYEQYF; cdr3_nt: TGCGCCAGCAGCCAAGATTGGGGCGTAGCCTACGAGCAGTACTTC; j_call: TRBJ2-7; v_call: TRBV4-3; clone_size: NA; d_call: NA
cdr3_aa: CASSQDQMLNSPLHF; cdr3_nt: TGCGCCAGCAGCCAAGATCAAATGTTGAATTCACCCCTCCACTTT; j_call: TRBJ1-6; v_call: TRBV4-1; clone_size: NA; d_call: NA
cdr3_aa: CASSFLAGGLDTRYEQYF; cdr3_nt: TGCGCCAGCAGCTTCCTAGCGGGGGGGCTCGACACCCGCTACGAGCAGTACTTC; j_call: TRBJ2-7; v_call: TRBV5-1; clone_size: once; d_call: TRBD2
cdr3_aa: CASSQSTGGGYGYTF; cdr3_nt: TGTGCCAGCAGCCAATCGACAGGGGGCGGCTATGGCTACACCTTC; j_call: TRBJ1-2; v_call: TRBV7-6; clone_size: NA; d_call: TRBD1
cdr3_aa: CASSLDGVPGNTIYF; cdr3_nt: TGCGCCAGCAGCTTGGATGGAGTCCCTGGAAACACCATATATTTT; j_call: TRBJ1-3; v_call: TRBV5-1; clone_size: NA; d_call: NA
cdr3_aa: CATRDRGRSTEAFF; cdr3_nt: TGTGCCACCCGGGACAGGGGAAGGAGCACTGAAGCTTTCTTT; j_call: TRBJ1-1; v_call: TRBV10-3; clone_size: NA; d_call: TRBD1
cdr3_aa: CASSLHPGYTEAFF; cdr3_nt: TGTGCCAGCAGCTTACACCCCGGGTACACTGAAGCTTTCTTT; j_call: TRBJ1-1; v_call: TRBV13; clone_size: once; d_call: NA
cdr3_aa: CASSQRDRENEKLFF; cdr3_nt: TGCGCCAGCAGCCAAAGGGACAGGGAGAACGAAAAACTGTTTTTT; j_call: TRBJ1-4; v_call: TRBV4-1; clone_size: NA; d_call: TRBD1
cdr3_aa: CASSQDRGLYPQHF; cdr3_nt: TGTGCCAGCAGCCAAGACAGGGGGCTATATCCCCAGCATTTT; j_call: TRBJ1-5; v_call: TRBV2; clone_size: few; d_call: TRBD1
cdr3_aa: CASSIVSPNGGYTF; cdr3_nt: TGTGCCAGTAGTATAGTCAGCCCGAACGGGGGCTACACCTTC; j_call: TRBJ1-2; v_call: TRBV19; clone_size: NA; d_call: NA
cdr3_aa: CASSEWTVSNQPQHF; cdr3_nt: TGTGCCAGCAGTGAATGGACAGTTAGCAATCAGCCCCAGCATTTT; j_call: TRBJ1-5; v_call: TRBV6-1; clone_size: NA; d_call: NA
cdr3_aa: CASSHPVLERGETQYF; cdr3_nt: TGCGCCAGCAGCCATCCGGTTCTCGAAAGAGGGGAGACCCAGTACTTC; j_call: TRBJ2-5; v_call: TRBV4-1; clone_size: NA; d_call: NA
cdr3_aa: CASSLGPGWGSGANVLTF; cdr3_nt: TGTGCCAGCAGCTTAGGTCCAGGGTGGGGCTCTGGGGCCAACGTCCTGACTTTC; j_call: TRBJ2-6; v_call: TRBV7-2; clone_size: NA; d_call: NA
cdr3_aa: CASSLSTANEKLFF; cdr3_nt: TGTGCCAGCAGTTTATCGACAGCGAATGAAAAACTGTTTTTT; j_call: TRBJ1-4; v_call: TRBV27; clone_size: NA; d_call: NA
cdr3_aa: CASSYRVPPMNTEAFF; cdr3_nt: TGTGCCAGCAGTTACCGGGTGCCTCCAATGAACACTGAAGCTTTCTTT; j_call: TRBJ1-1; v_call: TRBV6-5; clone_size: NA; d_call: NA
cdr3_aa: CASSPDRSGQPQHF; cdr3_nt: TGTGCCAGCTCACCGGACAGGTCGGGTCAGCCCCAGCATTTT; j_call: TRBJ1-5; v_call: TRBV18; clone_size: NA; d_call: TRBD1